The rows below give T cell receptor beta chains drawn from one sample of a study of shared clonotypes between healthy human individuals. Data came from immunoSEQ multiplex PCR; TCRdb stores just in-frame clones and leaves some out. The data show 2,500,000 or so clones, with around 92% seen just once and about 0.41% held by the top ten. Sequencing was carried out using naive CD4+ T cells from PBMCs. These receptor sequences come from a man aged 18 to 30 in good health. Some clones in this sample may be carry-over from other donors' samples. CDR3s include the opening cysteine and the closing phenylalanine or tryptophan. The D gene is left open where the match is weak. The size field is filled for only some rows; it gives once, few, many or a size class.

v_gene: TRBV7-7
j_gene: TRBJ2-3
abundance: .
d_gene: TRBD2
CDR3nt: TGTGCCAGCAGCTTACTAGCGGGTGTCCCAACAGATACGCAGTATTTT
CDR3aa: CASSLLAGVPTDTQYF

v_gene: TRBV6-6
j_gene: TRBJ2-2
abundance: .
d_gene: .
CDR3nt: TGTGCCAGCATTGACAAGCACACCGGGGAGCTGTTTTTT
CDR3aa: CASIDKHTGELFF

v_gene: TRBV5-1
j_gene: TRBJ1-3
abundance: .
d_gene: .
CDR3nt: TGCGCCAGCAGCCCCGGACCTTCCGGCTCTGGAAACACCATATATTTT
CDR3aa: CASSPGPSGSGNTIYF

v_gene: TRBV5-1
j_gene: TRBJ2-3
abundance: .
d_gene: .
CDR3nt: TGCGCCAGCAGCCCGGAAGGTAGTACAAATACGCAGTATTTT
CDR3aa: CASSPEGSTNTQYF

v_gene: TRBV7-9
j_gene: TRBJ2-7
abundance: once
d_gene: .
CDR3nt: TGTGCCAGCAGCTTAGCGACCCAGGGCGAGCAGTACTTC
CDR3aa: CASSLATQGEQYF

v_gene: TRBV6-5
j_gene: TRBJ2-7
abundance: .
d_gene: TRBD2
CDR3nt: TGTGCCAGCAGTTACCCCGGGACTAGCGGCGACGAGCAGTACTTC
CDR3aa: CASSYPGTSGDEQYF

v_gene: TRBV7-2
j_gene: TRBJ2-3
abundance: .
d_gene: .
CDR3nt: TGTGCCAGCAGCTTGCTGATACCACCACTCCTTTTT
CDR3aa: CASSLLIPPLLF

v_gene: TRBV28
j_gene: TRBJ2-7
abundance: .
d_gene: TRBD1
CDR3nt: TGTGCCAGCAGTTGGCCAGGGACAGGGACCTACGAGCAGTACTTC
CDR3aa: CASSWPGTGTYEQYF

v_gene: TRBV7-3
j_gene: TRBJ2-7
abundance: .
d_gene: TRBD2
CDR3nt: TGTGCCAGCAGCCCGACGACTAGCGGACCCTACGAGCAGTACTTC
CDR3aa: CASSPTTSGPYEQYF

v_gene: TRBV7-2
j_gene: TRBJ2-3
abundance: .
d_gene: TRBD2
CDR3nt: TGTGCCAGCAGCCCCACCGGGACTAGCGTAGATACGCAGTATTTT
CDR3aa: CASSPTGTSVDTQYF

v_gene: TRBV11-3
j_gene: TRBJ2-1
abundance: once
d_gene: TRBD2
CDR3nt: TGTGCCAGCAGCATGGGACTAGCCTCCTACAATGAGCAGTTCTTC
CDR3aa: CASSMGLASYNEQFF

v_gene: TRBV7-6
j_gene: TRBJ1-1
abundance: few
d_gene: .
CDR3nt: TGTGCCAGCAGCGAGGGTGGCACTGAAGCTTTCTTT
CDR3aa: CASSEGGTEAFF

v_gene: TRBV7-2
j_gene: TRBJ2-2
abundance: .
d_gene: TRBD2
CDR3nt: TGTGCCAGCAGCCGCCGGAACAGCGGGAGAAGCGGAACTGGGGAGCTGTTTTTT
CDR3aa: CASSRRNSGRSGTGELFF

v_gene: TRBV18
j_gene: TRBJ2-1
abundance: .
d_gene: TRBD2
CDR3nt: TGTGCCAGCTCACCATCGGCTAGCGGGAGCTGGGTTGAGCAGTTCTTC
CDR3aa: CASSPSASGSWVEQFF

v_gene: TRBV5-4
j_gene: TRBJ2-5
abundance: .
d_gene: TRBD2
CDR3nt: TGTGCCAGCAGCCCCGGGACTAGCGGGAGTCTTAGGGGAGAGACCCAGTACTTC
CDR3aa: CASSPGTSGSLRGETQYF

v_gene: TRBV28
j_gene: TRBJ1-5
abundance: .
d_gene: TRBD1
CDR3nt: TGTGCCAGCAGAGCAGGGGGACGGAGCAATCAGCCCCAGCATTTT
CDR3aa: CASRAGGRSNQPQHF

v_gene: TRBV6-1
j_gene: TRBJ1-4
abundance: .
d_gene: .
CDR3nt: TGTGCCAGCATTGGACTGGGCTGGGAAAAACTGTTTTTT
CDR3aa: CASIGLGWEKLFF

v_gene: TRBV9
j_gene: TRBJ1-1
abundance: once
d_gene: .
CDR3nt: TGTGCCAGCAGCCCAGGACAGATCATGAACACTGAAGCTTTCTTT
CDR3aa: CASSPGQIMNTEAFF

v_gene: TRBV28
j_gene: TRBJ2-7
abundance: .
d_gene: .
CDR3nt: TGTGCCAGCAGTTTTCCCGGGACAACGACCTACGAGCAGTACTTC
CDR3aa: CASSFPGTTTYEQYF

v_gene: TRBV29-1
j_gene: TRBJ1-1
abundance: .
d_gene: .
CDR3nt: TGCAGCTCTGGGTGGGGGGTTGGAGCTTTCTTT
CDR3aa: CSSGWGVGAFF